What follows is one TCR beta chain and its context. Its antigen is as yet unknown. PCR employed 60 Vbeta and 13 Jbeta primers. Data came from immunoSEQ multiplex PCR; TCRdb stores just in-frame clones and leaves some out. This table has approximately 190,000 clones, roughly 80% appearing once. This entry comes from a study of cytomegalovirus exposure and HLA in healthy donors. Study information: Of over 300 genotyped donors, about 81% clustered with self-reported Caucasian donors.

This CDR3 contains 13 residues. V dropped 4 bases and J dropped 3 bases, with 11 bases sitting between them. Germline assignment: CDR1 SGHKS and CDR2 YYEKEE (reference sequence). Study-wide points: Only CMV serostatus was available as immune exposure information.

The chain joins TRBV5-5 to TRBJ2-7; D is possibly TRBD2 (6 bases). Sequencing used PBMCs. The TCR was taken from a woman in her fifties or sixties in good health and CMV-seropositive. CDR3 nucleotides: TGTGCCAGCAGCGCGGGACCGAACTACGAGCAGTACTTC. This translates into CASSAGPNYEQYF.